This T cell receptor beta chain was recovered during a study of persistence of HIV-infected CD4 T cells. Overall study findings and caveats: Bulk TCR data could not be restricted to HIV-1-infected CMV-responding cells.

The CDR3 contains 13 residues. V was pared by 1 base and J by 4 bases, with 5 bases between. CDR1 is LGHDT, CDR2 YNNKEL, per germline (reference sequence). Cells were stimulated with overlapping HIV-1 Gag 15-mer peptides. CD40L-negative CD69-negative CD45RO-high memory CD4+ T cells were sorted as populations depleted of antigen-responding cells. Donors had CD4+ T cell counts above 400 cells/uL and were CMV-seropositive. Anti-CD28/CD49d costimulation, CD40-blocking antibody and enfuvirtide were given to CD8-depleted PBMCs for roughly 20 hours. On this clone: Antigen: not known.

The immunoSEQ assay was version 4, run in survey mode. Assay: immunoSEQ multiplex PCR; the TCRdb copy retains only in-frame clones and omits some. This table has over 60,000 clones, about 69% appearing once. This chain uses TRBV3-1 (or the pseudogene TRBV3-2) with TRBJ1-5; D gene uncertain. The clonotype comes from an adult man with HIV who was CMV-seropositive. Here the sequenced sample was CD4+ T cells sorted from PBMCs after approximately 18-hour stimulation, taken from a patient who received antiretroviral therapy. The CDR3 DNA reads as TGTGCCAGCAGCCAAGGGAATAATCAGCCCCAGCATTTT. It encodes CASSQGNNQPQHF.